This T cell receptor beta chain was identified during a study of post-analysis software for immune sequencing data. General study findings and limits: There was significantly lower normalized Chao1 diversity in multiple sclerosis patients than in controls. Patients carried several TRBV segments more frequently than controls did, and TRBV5-6, TRBV5-1 and TRBV20-1 were among them. Samples made in the same batch grouped tightly together by F measure.

A note on this clonotype: Its specificity is unknown.

Incorporated into the TCR beta cDNA libraries were unique molecular identifiers, which served to reduce PCR and sequencing biases. TCRdb re-called the PCR reads with MiXCR, one entry per CDR3 protein. Of around 700,000 distinct CDR3 sequences in the sample, 55% to 70% are singletons; the top ten hold 11%. Trimming took 2 bases from V and 4 from J, leaving 12 bases between them. In germline, CDR1 is MGHDK, CDR2 SYGVNS. The CDR3 has 14 amino acids. The sample consisted of blood. This TCR came from a girl aged 2 to 9 with multiple sclerosis. This chain links TRBV25-1 with TRBJ2-7; possibly TRBD1 for D (6 bases). CDR3 sequence (DNA): TGTGCCAGCAGTGAAGTTACTAGGGGGTACGAGCAGTACTTC. It encodes CASSEVTRGYEQYF.